Detailed here is one TCR beta chain. The data originate from a study of T cells expressing NK-cell markers. TCRdb re-called the 5' RACE reads; every CDR3 protein appears as one record, without DNA. The repertoire shows over 200,000 distinct CDR3 sequences; the top ten hold about 0.4%. The CDR3 loop spans 15 amino acids. Germline V gives CDR1 WSHSY, CDR2 SAAADI. The chain joins TRBV10-2 to TRBJ2-3; TCRdb gives TRBD2 as the D gene, but with no DNA this cannot be confirmed. This sequence originates from a man between 18 and 35 years old in good health. The source material was blood T cells: a sorted CD56 or NKG2C T cell subset, CD4+ or CD8+ T cells, or bulk PBMC T cells (not recorded which). The chain's CDR3 is CASSPVARGGDTQYF.